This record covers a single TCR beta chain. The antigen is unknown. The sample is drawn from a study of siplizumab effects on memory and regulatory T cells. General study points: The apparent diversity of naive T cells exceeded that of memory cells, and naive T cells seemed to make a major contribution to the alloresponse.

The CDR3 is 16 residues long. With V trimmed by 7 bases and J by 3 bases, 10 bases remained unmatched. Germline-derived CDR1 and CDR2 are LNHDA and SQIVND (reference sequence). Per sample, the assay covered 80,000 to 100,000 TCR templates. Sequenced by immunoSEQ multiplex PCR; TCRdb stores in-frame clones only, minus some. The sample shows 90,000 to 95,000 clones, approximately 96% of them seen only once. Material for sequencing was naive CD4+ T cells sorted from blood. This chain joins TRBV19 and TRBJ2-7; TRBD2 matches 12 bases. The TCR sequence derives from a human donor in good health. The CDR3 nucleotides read TGTGCCAGTATTAAAGGACTAGCGGGGAACGACTACGAGCAGTACTTC. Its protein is CASIKGLAGNDYEQYF.